These 23 T cell receptor beta chains were all obtained from the same sample, sequenced in a study of T cells in localized non-small cell lung cancer (dated by TCRdb to between 2020 and 2021). Receptor libraries were prepared by the immunoSEQ multiplex PCR assay. TCRdb took this table from immuneACCESS and kept in-frame rearrangements with V and J called. Such tables lack part of the clones; where checked against another copy, unresolved V genes explain under half of the gap, and the rest is unexplained. The sample records about 77,000 clones, 88% of which are singletons. Together, the top ten hold 20% to 25% of the sample. The input for sequencing was peripheral blood, taken before any cancer treatment. The source of these receptors is a woman between 35 and 70 years old with stage I squamous cell lung carcinoma.

The chain couples TRBV6-1 to TRBJ1-2, with D unclear. The CDR3 has 13 amino acids. Trimming removed 0 bases at V and 7 bases at J, with 9 bases between. Germline CDR1 MNHNS, CDR2 SASEGT. CDR3 sequence: CASSEAGRSGYTF. CDR3 coding DNA: TGTGCCAGCAGTGAAGCAGGGCGTTCTGGCTACACCTTC.

This clone was counted a single time. The V gene is TRBV18, the J gene TRBJ2-7; D is undetermined. The CDR3 length is 15 residues. V lost 2 bases and J lost 2, with 13 bases in between. The germline CDR1 and CDR2 sequences are KGHSH and LQKENI. This CDR3 is CASSPAFVATYEQYF. The CDR3, as DNA: TGTGCCAGCTCACCAGCGTTCGTCGCAACCTACGAGCAGTACTTC.

CDR3 nucleotide sequence: TGTGCCATCCGGACAGGGACATTGAACACTGAAGCTTTCTTT. Its translation is CAIRTGTLNTEAFF. This rearrangement joins TRBV10-3 to TRBJ1-1; 8 positions match TRBD1. V lost 8 bases, J lost 0 bases, and 5 bases stayed unmatched. The CDR3 loop spans 14 amino acids. Germline-derived CDR1 and CDR2 are ENHRY and SYGVKD.

This chain uses TRBV20-1 with TRBJ1-1; D may be TRBD1 (5 bases). CDR1 and CDR2 (germline): DFQATT, SNEGSKA (reference sequence). V was cut by 5 bases and J by 5 bases, with 9 bases left in between. This CDR3 comprises 11 residues. DNA for the CDR3: TGCAGTGCTTCTCAGGGAACTGAAGCTTTCTTT. Translated: CSASQGTEAFF.

V and J are TRBV7-6 and TRBJ1-5; possibly TRBD1 for D (5 bases). Germline V gives CDR1 SGHVS, CDR2 FNYEAQ. The CDR3 covers 15 residues. Trimming took off 5 bases at V and 7 bases at J, with 18 bases between the two ends. The DNA of the CDR3 is TGTGCCAGCAGCGAATCGATAGGGGCGTTACAGCCCCAGCATTTT. Translating it yields CASSESIGALQPQHF.

This chain links TRBV6-1 with TRBJ2-3; 12 nucleotides align to TRBD2. The CDR3 has 15 amino acids. Germline V gene data show CDR1 as MNHNS and CDR2 as SASEGT. V dropped 6 bases and J dropped 3; count of bases not matched to a gene: 4. In nucleotides, the CDR3 is TGTGCCAGCAGCATGGGGACTAGCGGGACAGATACGCAGTATTTT. Protein sequence: CASSMGTSGTDTQYF.

This rearrangement joins TRBV30 to TRBJ1-1, with 10 bases fitting TRBD1. There are 14 residues in the CDR3. V was clipped by 2 bases and J by 11 bases; unmatched bases: 11. CDR1 and CDR2 from the germline V gene are GTSNPN and SVGIG (reference sequence). CDR3 loop: CAWSLRGTGELAFF. CDR3 bases: TGTGCCTGGAGTTTACGGGGGACAGGGGAATTGGCTTTCTTT.

The chain carries TRBV7-6 and TRBJ1-3; the match to TRBD1 covers 7 bases. V was pared by 4 bases and J by 0 bases, with 0 bases of the junction left unmatched. There are 14 residues in the CDR3. In germline, CDR1 is SGHVS, CDR2 FNYEAQ. Written as DNA, the CDR3 is TGTGCCAGCAGCTCAGGGGGCTCTGGAAACACCATATATTTT. The encoded protein is CASSSGGSGNTIYF.

The CDR3, as DNA: TGTGCCAGCATCAGAGATGGACCTGAAGCTTTCTTT. Translating gives CASIRDGPEAFF. V is TRBV6-6 and J is TRBJ1-1; no clear D. In germline, CDR1 is MNHNY, CDR2 SVGAGI (reference sequence). V lost 7 bases and J lost 6, with 12 bases in between. This CDR3 contains 12 residues.

The DNA of the CDR3 is TGTGCCGCAAAGGGGGGGACAGGGACTGAAAAACTGTTTTTT. This codes for CAAKGGTGTEKLFF. V is TRBV25-1 and J is TRBJ1-4; 9 bases map to TRBD1. Germline V CDR1 and CDR2: MGHDK, SYGVNS. With 11 bases clipped from V and 7 bases from J, the junction kept 11 bases outside the gene matches. The CDR3 runs 14 residues.

The J gene is TRBJ1-6, the V gene TRBV5-1; unclear D gene. In germline, CDR1 is SGHRS, CDR2 YFSETQ. The CDR3 sequence is 13 residues long. V shed 0 bases and J shed 4 bases, with 2 bases lying between them. The CDR3 DNA reads TGCGCCAGCAGCTTGGAGTATAATTCACCCCTCCACTTT. As protein: CASSLEYNSPLHF.

The chain couples TRBV9 to TRBJ1-6; 8 positions agree with TRBD1. Unmatched junction bases numbered 8, after V lost 4 bases and J lost 8 bases. The CDR3 totals 15 residues. Germline CDR1 is SGDLS and CDR2 is YYNGEE. The CDR3: CASSTGTGVDSPLHF. The CDR3 DNA reads as TGTGCCAGCAGCACAGGGACAGGTGTTGATTCACCCCTCCACTTT.

The chain joins TRBV7-2 to TRBJ2-5; possible D gene TRBD1, 6 bases. Trimming removed 1 base at V and 9 bases at J, with 15 bases between. CDR1 and CDR2 (germline): SGHTA, FQGNSA. The CDR3 loop spans 14 amino acids. The DNA for the CDR3 is TGTGCCAGCAGCTTAGTGGGTCAGCACAGGGCCCAGTACTTC. It codes for CASSLVGQHRAQYF.

The rearrangement joins TRBV6-5 to TRBJ2-1, with 8 bases identical to TRBD1. CDR1 and CDR2 from the germline V gene are MNHEY and SVGAGI. The CDR3 covers 16 residues. V was clipped by 0 bases and J by 4 bases; unmatched bases: 5. This chain's CDR3 is CASSYSRQGLYNEQFF. As DNA, the CDR3 is TGTGCCAGCAGTTACTCGAGACAGGGGCTGTACAATGAGCAGTTCTTC.

Only one count was recorded for this clone. The rearrangement links TRBV6-6 to TRBJ2-7; tentatively, D is TRBD1 (6 bases). The ends were cut back, 4 bases at V and 3 bases at J, with 13 bases in the middle. Germline CDR1 MNHNY, CDR2 SVGAGI (reference sequence). This CDR3 comprises 14 residues. CDR3 sequence (DNA): TGTGCCAGCAGTTCTACCCAGGGGATCTACGAGCAGTACTTC. It encodes CASSSTQGIYEQYF.

V is TRBV5-1 and J is TRBJ2-2; D perhaps matches TRBD2 (6 bases). V dropped 9 bases and J dropped 5 bases, with 14 bases sitting between them. Germline V gene sequence: CDR1 SGHRS, CDR2 YFSETQ. The CDR3 is made up of 13 amino acids. In DNA form, the CDR3 reads TGCGCCACTACGGGGGACCATACCGGGGAGCTGTTTTTT. The encoded protein is CATTGDHTGELFF.

This chain links TRBV7-8 with TRBJ1-5; tentative D call: TRBD1 (5 bases). The CDR3 runs 15 residues. CDR1 and CDR2 (germline): SGHVS, FQNEAQ. V gave up 2 bases and J gave up 3 bases, with 11 bases separating them. In DNA form, the CDR3 reads TGTGCCAGCAGCTTAAGGCAGGGTGTCAATCAGCCCCAGCATTTT. Translation gives CASSLRQGVNQPQHF.

This sequence joins TRBV2 and TRBJ1-6, with 7 bases fitting TRBD1. Germline CDR1 and CDR2: SNHLY and FYNNEI. V trimming: 6 bases; J trimming: 5 bases; junction bases outside the gene matches: 7. CDR3 size: 15 residues. In DNA, the CDR3 is TGTGCCAGCAGCCAGGGGGTTCTCAATAATTCACCCCTCCACTTT. It yields the protein CASSQGVLNNSPLHF. Using reference TRBV2 and TRBJ1-6 for the parts outside the CDR3, the full variable domain is EPEVTQTPSHQVTQMGQEVILRCVPISNHLYFYWYRQILGQKVEFLVSFYNNEISEKSEIFDDQFSVERPDGSNFTLKIRSTKLEDSAMYFCASSQGVLNNSPLHFGNGTRLTVT.

The rearrangement joins TRBV6-5 to TRBJ1-3; D call uncertain. Germline assignment: CDR1 MNHEY and CDR2 SVGAGI. Trimming pared 6 bases from V and 7 bases from J, leaving 19 bases between. The CDR3 loop spans 15 amino acids. CDR3 amino acids: CASSDDTPGPNTIYF. DNA for the CDR3: TGTGCCAGCAGCGATGACACACCCGGGCCGAACACCATATATTTT.

The genes are TRBV7-8 and TRBJ2-7; D is tentatively TRBD1 or TRBD2 (6 bases each). The germline V gene has CDR1 SGHVS and CDR2 FQNEAQ. The CDR3 extends over 14 amino acids. V lost 1 base to trimming and J lost 3 bases, with 10 bases between them. The CDR3 DNA reads TGTGCCAGCAGCTTAGTGGGGGGCGGCTACGAGCAGTACTTC. This translates into CASSLVGGGYEQYF.

The chain carries TRBV9 and TRBJ2-1, with TRBD2 matching 7 bases. The V gene's germline CDR1 is SGDLS and CDR2 YYNGEE. The CDR3 consists of 16 residues. V lost 2 bases and J lost 5; bases outside the gene matches: 10. CDR3 bases: TGTGCCAGCAGCGTGAGGGACTACAGCCCGAACAATGAGCAGTTCTTC. Its translation is CASSVRDYSPNNEQFF.

The J gene is TRBJ1-3, the V gene TRBV21-1; no DNA check was done on the table's D call, TRBD1. TRBV21-1 is a recognized pseudogene. The CDR3 is 20 amino acids. For the CDR3, the DNA is TGTGCCAGCAGCAGAAAGCCGGACAGGGCCTCGCCGATCTCTGGAAACACCATATATTTT. Residues: CASSRKPDRASPISGNTIYF.

On this clone: Other DNA variants within this sample encode the same CDR3. V is TRBV7-3 and J is TRBJ2-3, with D unclear. V was clipped by 2 bases and J by 5 bases, with 8 bases between them. This CDR3 spans 13 amino acids. CDR1 is SGHTA and CDR2 is FQGTGA in the germline V gene. The CDR3 nucleotides read TGTGCCAGCAGCTTATCGGGTGGAGATACGCAGTATTTT. It codes for CASSLSGGDTQYF.